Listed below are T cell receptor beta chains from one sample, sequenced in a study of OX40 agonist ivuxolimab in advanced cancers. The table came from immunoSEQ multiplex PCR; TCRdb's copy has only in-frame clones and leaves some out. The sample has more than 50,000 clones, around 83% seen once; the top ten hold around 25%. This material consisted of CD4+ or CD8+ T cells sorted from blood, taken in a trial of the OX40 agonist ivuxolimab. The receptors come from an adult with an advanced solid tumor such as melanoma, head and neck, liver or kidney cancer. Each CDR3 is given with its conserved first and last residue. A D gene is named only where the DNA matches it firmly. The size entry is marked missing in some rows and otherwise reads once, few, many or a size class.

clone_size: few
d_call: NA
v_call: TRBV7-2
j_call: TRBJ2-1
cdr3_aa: CASSLNPGGESYNEQFF

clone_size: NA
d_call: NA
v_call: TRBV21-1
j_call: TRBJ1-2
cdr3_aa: CASSARDRPYGYTF

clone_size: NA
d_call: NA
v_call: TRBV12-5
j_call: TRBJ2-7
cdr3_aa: CASAPSMGGGYEQYF

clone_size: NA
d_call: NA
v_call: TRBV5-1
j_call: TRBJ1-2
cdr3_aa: CASSLVRTDGYGYTF

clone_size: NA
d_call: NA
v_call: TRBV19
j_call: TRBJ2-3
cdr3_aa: CASSITSRDTQYF

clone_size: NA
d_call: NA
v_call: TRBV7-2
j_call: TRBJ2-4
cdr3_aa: CASSSGTVDKNIQYF

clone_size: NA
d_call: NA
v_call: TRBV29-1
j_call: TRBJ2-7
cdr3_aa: CSVGGDISYEQYF

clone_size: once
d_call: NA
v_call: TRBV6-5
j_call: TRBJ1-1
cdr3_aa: CASRRALGDTEAFF

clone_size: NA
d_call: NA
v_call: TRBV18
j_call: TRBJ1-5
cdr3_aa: CASSRDNDQPQHF

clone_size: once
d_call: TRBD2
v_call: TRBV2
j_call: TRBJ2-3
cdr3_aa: CASRDYTGDTQYF

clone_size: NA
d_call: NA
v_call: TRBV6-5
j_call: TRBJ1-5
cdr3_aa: CASSYGTPYSNQPQHF

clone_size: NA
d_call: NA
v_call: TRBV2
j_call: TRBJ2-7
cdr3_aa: CASSGTDTYEQYF

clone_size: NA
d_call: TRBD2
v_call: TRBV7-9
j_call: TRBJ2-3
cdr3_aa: CASSPGTSGRKGTQYF

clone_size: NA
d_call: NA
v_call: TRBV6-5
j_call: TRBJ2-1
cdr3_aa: CASTTRGGHNEQFF

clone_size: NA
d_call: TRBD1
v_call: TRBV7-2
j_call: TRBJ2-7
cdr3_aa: CASSEDRGRYEQYF

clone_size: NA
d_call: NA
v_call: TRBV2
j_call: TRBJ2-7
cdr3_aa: CASSEARRVGEQYF

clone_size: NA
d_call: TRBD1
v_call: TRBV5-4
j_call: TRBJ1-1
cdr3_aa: CASKFGQGARITEAFF

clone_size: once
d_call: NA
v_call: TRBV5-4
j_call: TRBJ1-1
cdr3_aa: CASSLVGGLPEAFF

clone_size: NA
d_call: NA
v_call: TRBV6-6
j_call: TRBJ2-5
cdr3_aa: CASSWGAEETQYF

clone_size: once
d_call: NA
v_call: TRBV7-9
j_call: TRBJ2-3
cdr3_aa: CASSLTDTQYF

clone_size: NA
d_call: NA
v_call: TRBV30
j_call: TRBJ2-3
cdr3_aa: CAWSVRSPRDTQYF

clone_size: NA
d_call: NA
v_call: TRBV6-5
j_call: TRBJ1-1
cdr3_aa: CASRYTSPNTEAFF

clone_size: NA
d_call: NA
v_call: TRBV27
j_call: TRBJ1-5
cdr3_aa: CASSRTGNQPQHF

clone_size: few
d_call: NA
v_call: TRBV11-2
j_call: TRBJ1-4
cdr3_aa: CASSPWREEDEKLFF

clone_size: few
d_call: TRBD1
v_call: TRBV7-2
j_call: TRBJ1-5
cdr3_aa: CASSLGQGGAPQHF

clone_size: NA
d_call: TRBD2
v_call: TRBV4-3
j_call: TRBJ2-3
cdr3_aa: CASSQELANTQYF

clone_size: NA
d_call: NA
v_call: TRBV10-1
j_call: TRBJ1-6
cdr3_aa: CASSAHLMGSPLHF

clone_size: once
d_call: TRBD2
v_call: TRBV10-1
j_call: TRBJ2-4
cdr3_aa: CASSDSGLAKNIQYF

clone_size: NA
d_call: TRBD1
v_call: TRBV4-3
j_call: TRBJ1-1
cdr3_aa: CASSLVITGGTEAFF

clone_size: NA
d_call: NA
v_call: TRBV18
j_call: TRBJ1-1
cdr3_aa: CASSPTNTEAFF

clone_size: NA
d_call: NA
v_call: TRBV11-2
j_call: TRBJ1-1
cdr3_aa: CASSLEGREAFF

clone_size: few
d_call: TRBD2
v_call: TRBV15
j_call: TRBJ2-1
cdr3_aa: CATSREGGRAYNEQFF

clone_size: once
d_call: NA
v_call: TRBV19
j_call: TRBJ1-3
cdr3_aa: CASNSGNGGNTIYF

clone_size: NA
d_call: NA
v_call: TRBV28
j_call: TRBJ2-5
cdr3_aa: CASNPPKRGGETQYF

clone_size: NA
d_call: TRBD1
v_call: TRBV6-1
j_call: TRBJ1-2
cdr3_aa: CASNPQGQGAGGYTF

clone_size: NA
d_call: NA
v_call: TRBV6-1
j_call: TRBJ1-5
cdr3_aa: CASSPQPSSNQPQHF

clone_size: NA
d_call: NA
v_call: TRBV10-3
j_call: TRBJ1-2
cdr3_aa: CAATSGGGYTF

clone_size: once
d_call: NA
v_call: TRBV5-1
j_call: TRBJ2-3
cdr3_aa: CASSLAPPTDTQYF

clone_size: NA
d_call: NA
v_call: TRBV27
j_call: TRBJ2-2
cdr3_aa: CASSLHRVVAGELFF

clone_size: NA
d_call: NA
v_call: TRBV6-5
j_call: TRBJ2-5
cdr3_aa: CASSYSGTAQYF

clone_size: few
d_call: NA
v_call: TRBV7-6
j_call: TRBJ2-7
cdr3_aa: CASSLSHLAYEQYF